This T cell receptor beta chain was found in a study of identical twins. General observations from the study: For out-of-frame alpha sequences shared by twins, low generation probability was in excess. With monozygotic twins, out-of-frame TCR alpha sharing exceeded what models estimated.

A word on this clonotype: Its specificity is unknown.

TCRdb used MiXCR to reprocess the 5' RACE reads, holding one entry per CDR3 protein. Of some 1,700,000 distinct CDR3 sequences listed, 32% are singletons. Germline CDR1 reads DFQATT; CDR2 reads SNEGSKA (reference sequence). The CDR3 runs to 16 residues. The V gene is TRBV20-1, the J gene TRBJ2-1, with D perhaps TRBD1 (5 bases). The DNA matches TRBJ2-7 better at its end, which makes the J call doubtful. Sequencing was performed on cord blood. This clonotype was sampled from a newborn girl in good health. The CDR3 loop is CSAREFRQFPYNEQYF. The CDR3 DNA reads TGCAGTGCTAGAGAGTTTCGACAGTTCCCCTACAATGAGCAGTACTTC.